This TCR beta chain was documented in a study of T cells expressing NK-cell markers. The study's findings and limits: The same clonotypes also predominated in the CD3+CD56-NKG2C+ fraction of several donors. For roughly 6 donors, the dominant NKG2C+ clonotypes made up roughly 1.0-7.0% of their CD8+ T cells.

5'RACE template switching built TCR beta cDNA with unique molecular identifiers. TCRdb reprocessed the 5' RACE reads; each CDR3 protein has one entry and no DNA is given. Listed are under 600,000 distinct CDR3 sequences; around 1.4% falls within the top ten. About this clonotype itself: The antigen remains undetermined.

This CDR3 region has 16 residues. CDR1 is MNHNS, CDR2 SASEGT, per germline. The V call is TRBV6-1, the J call TRBJ2-2; TCRdb reports TRBD2, a call that lacks DNA to check it against. The sequence was collected from a woman in her 50s in good health. The sequencing sample was made of blood T cells: a sorted CD56 or NKG2C T cell subset, CD4+ or CD8+ T cells, or bulk PBMC T cells (not recorded which). CDR3: CASSEALSREGRELFF.